Listed below are T cell receptor beta chains from one sample, sequenced in a study of early T cells in non-severe SARS-CoV-2 infection. Using its own MiXCR run on the 5' RACE reads, TCRdb lists one record per CDR3 protein. The sample yields 40,000 to 60,000 distinct CDR3 sequences, 7% to 9% seen once. Material: whole blood. These receptors originate from an adult who was a healthcare worker with PCR-confirmed SARS-CoV-2 infection or an uninfected control (not recorded which). CDR3s include the opening cysteine and the closing phenylalanine or tryptophan. The D gene is left open where the match is weak. Clone size is shown for a subset of rows, as once, few, many or a class of expanded clone.

V: TRBV7-9; D: -; J: TRBJ1-6; size: -; DNA: TGTGCCAGCAGCCCTACGGGGCAGGGCAATTCACCCCTCCACTTT; CDR3: CASSPTGQGNSPLHF
V: TRBV28; D: -; J: TRBJ2-7; size: -; DNA: TGTGCCAGCAGTTTGAAGGCCCCCTACGAGCAGTACTTC; CDR3: CASSLKAPYEQYF
V: TRBV25-1; D: TRBD1; J: TRBJ1-1; size: many; DNA: TGTGCCAGCACCACGACAGGGTCTTACACTGAAGCTTTCTTT; CDR3: CASTTTGSYTEAFF
V: TRBV11-2; D: -; J: TRBJ1-1; size: many; DNA: TGTGCCAGCAGCTTGAGGAACACTGAAGCTTTCTTT; CDR3: CASSLRNTEAFF
V: TRBV20-1; D: -; J: TRBJ1-6; size: -; DNA: TGCAGTGCTAGAGATTCTGGCAGGGAGGGGTTCAATTCACCCCTCCACTTT; CDR3: CSARDSGREGFNSPLHF
V: TRBV20-1; D: TRBD1; J: TRBJ1-5; size: -; DNA: TGCAGTGCTAGAAGGACAGGGTTGAGTAGCAATCAGCCCCAGCATTTT; CDR3: CSARRTGLSSNQPQHF
V: TRBV28; D: TRBD1; J: TRBJ1-2; size: many; DNA: TGTGCAATTTACCCCGGGACAGCAGTTTATGGCTACACCTTC; CDR3: CAIYPGTAVYGYTF
V: TRBV6-5; D: -; J: TRBJ1-1; size: few; DNA: TGTGCCAGCAGCCGCAGGAGGAACACTGAAGCTTTCTTT; CDR3: CASSRRRNTEAFF
V: TRBV24-1; D: TRBD1; J: TRBJ2-7; size: -; DNA: TGTGCCACCAGTGATTTGGAAAGGGGGCGCGACGAGCAGTACTTC; CDR3: CATSDLERGRDEQYF
V: TRBV18; D: TRBD1; J: TRBJ1-1; size: many; DNA: TGTGCCAGCTCACACGGACAGACAGGGATCACTGAAGCTTTCTTT; CDR3: CASSHGQTGITEAFF
V: TRBV27; D: -; J: TRBJ1-3; size: few; DNA: TGTGCCAGCAGTTTAAGGGCAACTGGAAACACCATATATTTT; CDR3: CASSLRATGNTIYF
V: TRBV6-5; D: -; J: TRBJ2-7; size: few; DNA: TGTGCCAGCAGTTCCCTAGGGGGGGGTGCCTACGAGCAGTACTTC; CDR3: CASSSLGGGAYEQYF
V: TRBV4-3; D: -; J: TRBJ2-3; size: many; DNA: TGCGCCAGCAGCCAAGTCGATTACCCCACAGATACGCAGTATTTT; CDR3: CASSQVDYPTDTQYF
V: TRBV12-3/TRBV12-4; D: TRBD1; J: TRBJ2-7; size: many; DNA: TGTGCCAGCAGGGGACAGGGGAATGTCCACGAGCAGTACTTC; CDR3: CASRGQGNVHEQYF
V: TRBV10-3; D: -; J: TRBJ2-1; size: many; DNA: TGTGCCATCAGTGAGCGCCCTCCCGGGGCGTACTACAATGAGCAGTTCTTC; CDR3: CAISERPPGAYYNEQFF
V: TRBV29-1; D: TRBD1; J: TRBJ2-1; size: medium-sized; DNA: TGCAGCGTTGAACTCCCTGGACAGGTTTTCGATGAGCAGTTCTTC; CDR3: CSVELPGQVFDEQFF
V: TRBV15; D: TRBD1; J: TRBJ1-3; size: -; DNA: TGTGCCACCAGCAGAGATCAACAGGGGATCTACGGAAACACCATATATTTT; CDR3: CATSRDQQGIYGNTIYF
V: TRBV5-1; D: -; J: TRBJ2-7; size: few; DNA: TGCGCCAGCAGCTTGGATGGCAGGTCCTACGAGCAGTACTTC; CDR3: CASSLDGRSYEQYF